The next 27 T cell receptor beta chains were all read from a single sample in a study of T cell repertoires in cytomegalovirus infection. TCRdb passed the reads through MiXCR, listing each CDR3 protein once. The sample has hundreds of thousands of distinct CDR3 sequences, 17% seen once. Sequenced sample: PBMCs. The origin of the receptors is a human donor in good health (CMV status not recorded). Some clones in this sample may be carry-over from other donors' samples.

The rearrangement links TRBV6-6 to TRBJ2-1; TRBD2 matches at 9 bases. Germline CDR1 is MNHNY and CDR2 is SVGAGI (reference sequence). This CDR3 has 15 residues. The junction had 8 bases not matched to a gene; V was cut back by 6 bases and J by 5 bases. CDR3 protein: CASRLETSGNNEQFF. The CDR3 bases are TGTGCCAGCAGACTCGAGACTAGCGGTAACAATGAGCAGTTCTTC.

This clonotype was counted many times. V usage is TRBV12-3 or TRBV12-4 and J usage is TRBJ1-6, with D possibly TRBD1 on 6 matching bases. This CDR3 has 14 amino acids. Trimming shortened V by 8 bases and J by 10 bases, and 18 bases separated the two germline ends. In nucleotides, the CDR3 is TGTGCCAGCTCCGGGGACACTGGAAGCTCACCCCTCCACTTT. Amino acids: CASSGDTGSSPLHF.

Ten or more counts support this clonotype. The chain has TRBV12-3 or TRBV12-4 and TRBJ2-4; D uncertain. The CDR3 is made up of 14 amino acids. V lost 3 bases, J lost 0 bases, and 6 bases lay in between. The CDR3 region is CASSLTVAKNIQYF. CDR3 nucleotide sequence: TGTGCCAGCAGTTTGACTGTAGCCAAAAACATTCAGTACTTC.

V gene TRBV6-5 combines with J gene TRBJ2-6; no reliable D call. The CDR3 has 14 amino acids. The germline V and J ends were trimmed by 1 base and 2 bases, with 3 bases remaining between them. CDR1 MNHEY and CDR2 SVGAGI come from the germline V gene. The CDR3 here is CASSYFPGANVLTF. CDR3 bases: TGTGCCAGCAGTTACTTTCCTGGGGCCAACGTCCTGACTTTC.

This clonotype was seen ten or more times. The V and J genes are TRBV7-2 and TRBJ2-5; D is perhaps TRBD1 (6 bases). Per germline, CDR1 SGHTA and CDR2 FQGNSA. The CDR3 runs to 13 residues. Trimming cost V 5 bases and J 2 bases, with 9 bases left between them. CDR3 sequence reads: CASSNRVQETQYF. The CDR3 nucleotides are TGTGCCAGCAGCAACAGGGTACAAGAGACCCAGTACTTC.

The V and J genes are TRBV19 and TRBJ1-1; D is possibly TRBD1 (6 bases). CDR3 length equals 16 residues. The germline CDR1 and CDR2 sequences are LNHDA and SQIVND (reference sequence). Trimming took off 5 bases at V and 2 bases at J, with 18 bases between the two ends. The CDR3 DNA sequence: TGTGCCAGTAGTCCCGAACAGGACAGTCGTAACACTGAAGCTTTCTTT. It is translated as CASSPEQDSRNTEAFF.

This clonotype was seen a handful of times. The CDR3 loop reads CASSSAQGRPSTDTQYF. CDR3 nucleotide sequence: TGTGCCAGCAGTTCAGCCCAGGGGAGGCCTAGCACAGATACGCAGTATTTT. This chain links TRBV28 with TRBJ2-3; D may match TRBD1 or TRBD2 (6 bases each). Germline values: CDR1 MDHEN, CDR2 SYDVKM. The CDR3 runs to 17 residues. V was trimmed by 4 bases and J by 0 bases, leaving 17 bases between them.

This clonotype appeared many times. V and J are TRBV7-2 and TRBJ1-3; tentative D call: TRBD1 (6 bases). The CDR3 totals 15 residues. Trimming shortened V by 5 bases and J by 1 base, and 12 bases separated the two germline ends. Per the germline V gene, CDR1 is SGHTA and CDR2 is FQGNSA. CDR3 loop: CASSRDRSSGNTIYF. In DNA, the CDR3 is TGTGCCAGCAGCCGAGACAGGAGTTCTGGAAACACCATATATTTT.

This clonotype was counted only a few times. The gene calls are TRBV5-1 and TRBJ2-5, with 7 bases aligning to TRBD1. Trimming cost V 4 bases and J 1 base; bases outside gene matches: 10. This CDR3 is built from 16 residues. Germline CDR1 is SGHRS and CDR2 is YFSETQ. CDR3 amino acids: CASSTSADRVQETQYF. CDR3 nucleotide sequence: TGCGCCAGCAGCACCTCAGCCGACAGGGTCCAAGAGACCCAGTACTTC.

This clonotype was detected only a few times. The V and J genes are TRBV4-2 and TRBJ1-2; 8 nucleotides match TRBD1. The CDR3 contains 16 residues. The germline gives CDR1 LGHNA, CDR2 YNFKEQ. Trimming at V came to 0 bases and at J to 3 bases, leaving 6 bases not matched to a gene. The DNA for the CDR3 is TGTGCCAGCAGCCAAGATCGCAGGACAGGGTACTATGGCTACACCTTC. This translates into CASSQDRRTGYYGYTF.

This clonotype showed up just a few times. The chain links TRBV20-1 to TRBJ2-5, with no clear D. This CDR3 region has 14 residues. The V gene's germline CDR1 is DFQATT and CDR2 SNEGSKA (reference sequence). The germline V and J ends were trimmed by 0 bases and 1 base, with 9 bases remaining between them. As DNA, the CDR3 is TGCAGTGCTAGAGATCGACTTACCCAAGAGACCCAGTACTTC. It encodes CSARDRLTQETQYF.

CDR3 residues: CASRLASRETQYF. CDR3 coding DNA: TGTGCCAGCAGGTTGGCCAGTAGGGAGACCCAGTACTTC. The chain joins TRBV7-9 to TRBJ2-5, with D uncertain. V gave up 6 bases and J gave up 5 bases, with 13 bases separating them. The CDR3 is 13 amino acids. Per germline, CDR1 SEHNR and CDR2 FQNEAQ (reference sequence).

The gene calls are TRBV5-6 and TRBJ2-2, with unresolved D. The CDR3 is 16 residues long. In germline, CDR1 is SGHDT, CDR2 YYEEEE. The V gene lost 0 bases and the J gene lost 3 bases, with 12 bases spanning the gap. The CDR3 DNA reads as TGTGCCAGCAGCTTGGATCCGGTCGGTTACACCGGGGAGCTGTTTTTT. Translating gives CASSLDPVGYTGELFF. The full variable domain, in which reference TRBV5-6 and TRBJ2-2 provide the parts outside the CDR3, is DAGVTQSPTHLIKTRGQQVTLRCSPKSGHDTVSWYQQALGQGPQFIFQYYEEEERQRGNFPDRFSGHQFPNYSSELNVNALLLGDSALYLCASSLDPVGYTGELFFGEGSRLTVL.

This clonotype was seen a handful of times. The chain is built from TRBV20-1 and TRBJ1-6; 9 bases line up with TRBD1. This CDR3 region has 16 residues. Trimming took 0 bases from V and 7 from J; bases not matched to a gene: 7. The V gene's germline CDR1 is DFQATT and CDR2 SNEGSKA (reference sequence). CDR3 DNA sequence: TGCAGTGCTAGAGATATCGGGACAGGGCTAAATTCACCCCTCCACTTT. It encodes CSARDIGTGLNSPLHF.

This clonotype was counted many times. This chain uses TRBV7-8 with TRBJ2-3; D is perhaps TRBD1 (5 bases). V was pared by 0 bases and J by 2 bases, with 9 bases between. The CDR3 covers 15 residues. Germline V gene sequence: CDR1 SGHVS, CDR2 FQNEAQ. CDR3 region: CASSLAGANTDTQYF. The CDR3 DNA follows: TGTGCCAGCAGCTTAGCAGGGGCCAACACAGATACGCAGTATTTT. The full variable domain, completed using reference TRBV7-8 and TRBJ2-3, is GAGVSQSPRYKVAKRGQDVALRCDPISGHVSLFWYQQALGQGPEFLTYFQNEAQLDKSGLPSDRFFAERPEGSVSTLKIQRTQQEDSAVYLCASSLAGANTDTQYFGPGTRLTVL.

This clonotype was observed at least ten times. The chain couples TRBV7-2 to TRBJ1-2; D is unresolved. The CDR3 extends over 12 amino acids. CDR1 and CDR2 (germline): SGHTA, FQGNSA. With 3 bases removed from V and 7 bases from J, the gap between germline ends came to 9 bases. The chain's CDR3 is CASSFRGVGYTF. The DNA for the CDR3 is TGTGCCAGCAGCTTCCGGGGAGTTGGCTACACCTTC.

The chain carries TRBV20-1 and TRBJ1-4, with 11 bases fitting TRBD1. V gave up 7 bases and J gave up 8 bases; unmatched junction bases: 6. The CDR3 runs to 13 residues. Germline V gene data show CDR1 as DFQATT and CDR2 as SNEGSKA (reference sequence). CDR3 in DNA: TGCAGTGTTCTCCGGGACAGGGGGGAAAAACTGTTTTTT. It encodes CSVLRDRGEKLFF.

Only one count was recorded for this clonotype. The rearrangement uses TRBV29-1 and TRBJ1-5; D not certain. The CDR3 is made up of 13 amino acids. Germline lookup yields CDR1 SQVTM and CDR2 ANQGSEA. The V gene lost 4 bases and the J gene lost 3 bases, with 10 bases spanning the gap. CDR3 sequence reads: CSVVFGNNQPQHF. In DNA, the CDR3 is TGCAGCGTTGTATTCGGGAACAATCAGCCCCAGCATTTT.

This clonotype was seen more than once but under ten times. The V call is TRBV27, the J call TRBJ2-1; no reliable D call. This CDR3 has 15 amino acids. Between the trimmed V and J ends, which lost 10 bases and 0 bases, there was a span of 16 bases. Germline CDR1 reads MNHEY; CDR2 reads SMNVEV (reference sequence). The CDR3 DNA reads as TGTGCCACCACCCTCGGCTCGAGCTCCTACAATGAGCAGTTCTTC. This gives the protein CATTLGSSSYNEQFF.

The chain couples TRBV3-1 to TRBJ2-5; TRBD2 is a possible D gene (6 bases). The germline CDR1 and CDR2 sequences are LGHDT and YNNKEL (reference sequence). The CDR3 has 15 amino acids. V lost 4 bases, J lost 1 base, and 13 bases lay in between. The CDR3 loop is CASSPLGGFQETQYF. DNA for the CDR3: TGTGCCAGCAGCCCCCTCGGGGGATTCCAAGAGACCCAGTACTTC.

The rearrangement links TRBV20-1 to TRBJ2-3; D perhaps matches TRBD1 (6 bases). V lost 5 bases to trimming and J lost 1 base, with 13 bases between them. The CDR3 runs 14 residues. The germline V gene encodes CDR1 DFQATT and CDR2 SNEGSKA (reference sequence). The CDR3: CSASTGLRTDTQYF. CDR3 coding DNA: TGCAGTGCTTCTACAGGGTTGCGCACAGATACGCAGTATTTT.

This clonotype has at least ten counts. The chain has TRBV3-1 and TRBJ1-5, with 8 positions matching TRBD1. The CDR3 totals 15 residues. J was trimmed by 6 bases and V by 4 bases; bases with no gene match: 8. Germline-derived CDR1 and CDR2 are LGHDT and YNNKEL (reference sequence). CDR3 region: CASSRGQGGSQPQHF. The DNA for the CDR3 is TGTGCCAGCAGCCGCGGACAGGGCGGTAGTCAGCCCCAGCATTTT. The full variable domain, with the rest looked up from reference TRBV3-1 and TRBJ1-5, is DTAVSQTPKYLVTQMGNDKSIKCEQNLGHDTMYWYKQDSKKFLKIMFSYNNKELIINETVPNRFSPKSPDKAHLNLHINSLELGDSAVYFCASSRGQGGSQPQHFGDGTRLSIL.

This clonotype came up many times. The chain has TRBV5-6 and TRBJ2-7; D may be TRBD2 (5 bases). Trimming took off 0 bases at V and 0 bases at J, with 16 bases between the two ends. Germline V gene sequence: CDR1 SGHDT, CDR2 YYEEEE. The CDR3 runs to 17 residues. The CDR3, as DNA: TGTGCCAGCAGCTTGGCGTTGATCGGGGTCGGCTCCTACGAGCAGTACTTC. Amino acids: CASSLALIGVGSYEQYF.

The rearrangement joins TRBV2 to TRBJ2-1; D is undetermined. CDR1 and CDR2 (germline): SNHLY, FYNNEI. There are 12 residues in the CDR3. The germline V and J ends were trimmed by 7 bases and 5 bases, with 9 bases remaining between them. CDR3 nucleotide sequence: TGTGCCAGCACCTTGGGGAACAATGAGCAGTTCTTC. Amino acid sequence: CASTLGNNEQFF. The complete variable domain, with remaining parts taken from reference TRBV2 and TRBJ2-1, reads EPEVTQTPSHQVTQMGQEVILRCVPISNHLYFYWYRQILGQKVEFLVSFYNNEISEKSEIFDDQFSVERPDGSNFTLKIRSTKLEDSAMYFCASTLGNNEQFFGPGTRLTVL.

A few counts support this clonotype. The gene calls are TRBV2 and TRBJ1-4; the D is unclear. This CDR3 has 13 residues. Germline-derived CDR1 and CDR2 are SNHLY and FYNNEI. Trimming pared 7 bases from V and 4 bases from J, leaving 10 bases between. The CDR3 coding sequence is TGTGCCAGCATTCCCAGGAGTAATGAAAAACTGTTTTTT. Translation: CASIPRSNEKLFF.

The V call is TRBV20-1, the J call TRBJ2-1; TRBD1 or TRBD2 may be the D gene (6 bases each). This CDR3 has 13 amino acids. Deletions cut 0 bases from V and 12 bases from J, with 15 bases between. Germline lookup yields CDR1 DFQATT and CDR2 SNEGSKA (reference sequence). The CDR3 DNA reads TGCAGTGCTAGAGACGCAAGGGGGGTTAGGCAGTTCTTC. This codes for CSARDARGVRQFF.

A few counts support this clonotype. V usage is TRBV27 and J usage is TRBJ2-3; 10 bases fit TRBD1. This CDR3 spans 19 amino acids. The ends lost 3 bases at V and 2 bases at J; junction bases unmatched: 14. Germline V CDR1 and CDR2: MNHEY, SMNVEV (reference sequence). The CDR3 DNA follows: TGTGCCAGCAGTTTCGTGGGGACAGGGGCGCTCCCACACACAGATACGCAGTATTTT. Its protein is CASSFVGTGALPHTDTQYF.